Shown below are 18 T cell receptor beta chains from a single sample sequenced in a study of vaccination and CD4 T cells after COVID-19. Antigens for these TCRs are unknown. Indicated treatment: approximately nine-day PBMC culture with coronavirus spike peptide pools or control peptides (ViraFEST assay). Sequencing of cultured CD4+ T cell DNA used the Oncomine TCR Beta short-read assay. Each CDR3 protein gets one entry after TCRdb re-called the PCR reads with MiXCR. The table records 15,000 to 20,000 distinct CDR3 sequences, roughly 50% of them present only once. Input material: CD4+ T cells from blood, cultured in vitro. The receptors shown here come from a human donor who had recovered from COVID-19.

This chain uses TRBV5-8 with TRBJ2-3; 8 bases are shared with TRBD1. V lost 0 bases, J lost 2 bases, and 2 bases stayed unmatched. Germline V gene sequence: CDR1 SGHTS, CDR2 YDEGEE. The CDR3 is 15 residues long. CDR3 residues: CASSLATGVTDTQYF. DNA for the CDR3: TGTGCCAGCAGCTTGGCGACAGGGGTCACAGATACGCAGTATTTT.

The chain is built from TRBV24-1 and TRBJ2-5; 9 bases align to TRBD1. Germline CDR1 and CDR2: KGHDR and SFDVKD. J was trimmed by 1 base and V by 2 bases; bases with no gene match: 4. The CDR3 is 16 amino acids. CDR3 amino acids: CATSDSGTGTQETQYF. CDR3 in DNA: TGTGCCACCAGTGATTCCGGGACAGGGACCCAAGAGACCCAGTACTTC.

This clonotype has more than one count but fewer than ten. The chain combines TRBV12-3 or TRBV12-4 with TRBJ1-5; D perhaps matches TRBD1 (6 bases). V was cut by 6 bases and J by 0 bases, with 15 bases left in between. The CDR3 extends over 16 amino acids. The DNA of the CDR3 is TGTGCCAGCAGAAGGACAGTACAATATAGCAATCAGCCCCAGCATTTT. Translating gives CASRRTVQYSNQPQHF.

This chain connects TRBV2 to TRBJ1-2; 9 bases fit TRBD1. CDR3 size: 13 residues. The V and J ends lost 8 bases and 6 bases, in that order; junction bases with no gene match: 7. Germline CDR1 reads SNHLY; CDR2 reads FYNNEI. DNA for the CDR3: TGTGCCAGCGTCCGGGACAGGGAACATGGCTACACCTTC. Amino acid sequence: CASVRDREHGYTF. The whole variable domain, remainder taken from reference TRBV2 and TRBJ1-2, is EPEVTQTPSHQVTQMGQEVILRCVPISNHLYFYWYRQILGQKVEFLVSFYNNEISEKSEIFDDQFSVERPDGSNFTLKIRSTKLEDSAMYFCASVRDREHGYTFGSGTRLTVV.

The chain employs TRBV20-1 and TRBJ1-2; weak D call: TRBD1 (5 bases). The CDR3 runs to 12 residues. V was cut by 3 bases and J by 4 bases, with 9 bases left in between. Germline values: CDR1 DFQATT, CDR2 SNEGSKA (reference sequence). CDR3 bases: TGCAGTGCTAGCGGGGCACTCTATGGCTACACCTTC. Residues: CSASGALYGYTF.

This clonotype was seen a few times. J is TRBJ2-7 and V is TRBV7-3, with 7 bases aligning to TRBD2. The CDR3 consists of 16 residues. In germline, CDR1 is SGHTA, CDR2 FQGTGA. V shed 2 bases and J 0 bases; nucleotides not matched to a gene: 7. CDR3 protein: CASSLGSSGVSYEQYF. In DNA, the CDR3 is TGTGCCAGCAGCTTAGGCTCGAGCGGGGTCTCCTACGAGCAGTACTTC.

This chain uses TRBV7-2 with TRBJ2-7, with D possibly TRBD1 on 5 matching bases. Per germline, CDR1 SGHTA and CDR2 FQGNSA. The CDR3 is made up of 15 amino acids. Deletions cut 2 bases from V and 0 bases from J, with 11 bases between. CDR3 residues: CASSLQQGLSYEQYF. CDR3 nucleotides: TGTGCCAGCAGCTTACAGCAGGGCCTCTCCTACGAGCAGTACTTC.

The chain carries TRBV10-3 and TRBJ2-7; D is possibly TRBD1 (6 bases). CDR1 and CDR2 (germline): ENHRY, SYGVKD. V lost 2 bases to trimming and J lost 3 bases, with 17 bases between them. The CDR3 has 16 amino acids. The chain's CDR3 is CAISEPTGTTHYEQYF. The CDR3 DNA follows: TGTGCCATCAGTGAGCCAACCGGGACAACCCACTACGAGCAGTACTTC.

The CDR3 DNA is TGTGCCTGGAGCTTCCTACAGGGTGTGAGGAATTCACCCCTCCACTTT. This codes for CAWSFLQGVRNSPLHF. The V call is TRBV30, the J call TRBJ1-6, with D maybe TRBD1 (6 bases). Germline assignment: CDR1 GTSNPN and CDR2 SVGIG (reference sequence). Trimming took 3 bases from V and 7 from J, leaving 19 bases between them. The CDR3 runs to 16 residues.

CDR3 DNA sequence: TGTGCCATCAGCCGGACGGCTGTGAACACTGAAGCTTTCTTT. Translated: CAISRTAVNTEAFF. This chain links TRBV6-2 or TRBV6-3 with TRBJ1-1; no reliable D call. Trimming shortened V by 10 bases and J by 0 bases, and 15 bases separated the two germline ends. Germline-derived CDR1 and CDR2 are MNHEY and SVGEGT. The CDR3 is 14 amino acids.

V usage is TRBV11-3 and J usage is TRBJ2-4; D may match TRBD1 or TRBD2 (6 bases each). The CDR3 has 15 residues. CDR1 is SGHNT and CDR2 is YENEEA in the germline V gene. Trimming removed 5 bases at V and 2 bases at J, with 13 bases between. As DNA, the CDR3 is TGTGCCAGCAGCCTAGGGGGGCCTTCCAAAAACATTCAGTACTTC. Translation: CASSLGGPSKNIQYF.

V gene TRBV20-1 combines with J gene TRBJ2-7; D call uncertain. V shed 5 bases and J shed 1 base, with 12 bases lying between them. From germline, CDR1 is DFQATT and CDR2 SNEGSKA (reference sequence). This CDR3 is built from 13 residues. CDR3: CSALRVPSYEQYF. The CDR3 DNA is TGCAGTGCTCTGAGAGTCCCGTCCTACGAGCAGTACTTC.

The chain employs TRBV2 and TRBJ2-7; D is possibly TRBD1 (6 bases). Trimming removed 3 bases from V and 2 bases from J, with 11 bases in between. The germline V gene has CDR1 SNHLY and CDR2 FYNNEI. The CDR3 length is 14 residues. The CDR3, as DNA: TGTGCCAGCAGTGAGAGACAGGTTACCTACGAGCAGTACTTC. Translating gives CASSERQVTYEQYF. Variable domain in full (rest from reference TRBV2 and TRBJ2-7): EPEVTQTPSHQVTQMGQEVILRCVPISNHLYFYWYRQILGQKVEFLVSFYNNEISEKSEIFDDQFSVERPDGSNFTLKIRSTKLEDSAMYFCASSERQVTYEQYFGPGTRLTVT.

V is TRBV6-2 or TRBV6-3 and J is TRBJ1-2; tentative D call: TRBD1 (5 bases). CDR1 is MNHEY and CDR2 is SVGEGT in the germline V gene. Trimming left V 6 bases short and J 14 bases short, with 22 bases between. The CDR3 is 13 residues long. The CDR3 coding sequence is TGTGCCAGCAGCGACCCCCCGGGGTCGGGGGAAACCTTC. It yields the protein CASSDPPGSGETF.

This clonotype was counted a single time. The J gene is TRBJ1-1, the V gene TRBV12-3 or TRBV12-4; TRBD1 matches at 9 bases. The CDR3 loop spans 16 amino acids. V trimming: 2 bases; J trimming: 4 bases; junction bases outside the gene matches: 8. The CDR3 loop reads CASSLIGTGKGTEAFF. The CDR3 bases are TGTGCCAGCAGTTTAATCGGGACAGGGAAGGGCACTGAAGCTTTCTTT.

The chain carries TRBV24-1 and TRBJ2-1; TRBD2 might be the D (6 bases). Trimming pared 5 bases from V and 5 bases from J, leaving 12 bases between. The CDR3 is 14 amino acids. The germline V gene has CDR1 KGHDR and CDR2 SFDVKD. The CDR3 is CATSGGTRHNEQFF. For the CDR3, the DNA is TGTGCCACCAGTGGCGGGACTCGTCACAATGAGCAGTTCTTC.

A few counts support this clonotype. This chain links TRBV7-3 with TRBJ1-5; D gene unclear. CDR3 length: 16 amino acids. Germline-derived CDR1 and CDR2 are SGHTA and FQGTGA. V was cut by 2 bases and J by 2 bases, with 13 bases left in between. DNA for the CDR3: TGTGCCAGCAGCTTATTTTGGGATGGAGGCAATCAGCCCCAGCATTTT. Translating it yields CASSLFWDGGNQPQHF. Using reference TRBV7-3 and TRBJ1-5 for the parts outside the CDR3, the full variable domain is GAGVSQTPSNKVTEKGKYVELRCDPISGHTALYWYRQSLGQGPEFLIYFQGTGAADDSGLPNDRFFAVRPEGSVSTLKIQRTERGDSAVYLCASSLFWDGGNQPQHFGDGTRLSIL.

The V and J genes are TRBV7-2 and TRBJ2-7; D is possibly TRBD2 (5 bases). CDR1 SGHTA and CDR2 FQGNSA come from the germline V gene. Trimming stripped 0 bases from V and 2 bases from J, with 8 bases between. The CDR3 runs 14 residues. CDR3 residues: CASSLAAAAYEQYF. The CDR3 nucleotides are TGTGCCAGCAGCTTAGCTGCAGCGGCCTACGAGCAGTACTTC.